This T cell receptor (beta chain) appears in the sequencing data of a study of CD8 T cells in ankylosing spondylitis. Study results and caveats: Disease-linked clones were CD8+ and relatively rare in peripheral blood. Certain motif variants had earlier appeared in reactive arthritis synovial fluid and blood. In ankylosing spondylitis patients, matched synovial fluid reportedly showed significant enrichment of disease-linked clones. Ankylosing spondylitis blood appeared to carry a characteristic TCR beta motif of several highly homologous variants.

In making TCR beta libraries, quantitative 5'-RACE with molecular barcodes was used. MiXCR, run by TCRdb on the 5' RACE reads, gives a single entry per CDR3 protein. The profile covers roughly 700,000 distinct CDR3 sequences, with roughly 20% appearing a single time and 15% to 20% taken by the ten largest. This clonotype was recorded many times. Its antigen is unknown. This CDR3 spans 15 amino acids. Germline CDR1 ENHRY, CDR2 SYGVKD. V lost 5 bases and J lost 6; bases outside the gene matches: 4. The rearrangement uses TRBV10-3 and TRBJ2-1; the match to TRBD2 covers 13 bases. This TCR was sampled from a male donor with ankylosing spondylitis. Input material: blood, either unsorted or a sorted T cell fraction (not recorded which). CDR3 loop: CAISPGLAGANEQFF. In DNA, the CDR3 is TGTGCCATCAGTCCCGGACTAGCGGGGGCCAATGAGCAGTTCTTC.